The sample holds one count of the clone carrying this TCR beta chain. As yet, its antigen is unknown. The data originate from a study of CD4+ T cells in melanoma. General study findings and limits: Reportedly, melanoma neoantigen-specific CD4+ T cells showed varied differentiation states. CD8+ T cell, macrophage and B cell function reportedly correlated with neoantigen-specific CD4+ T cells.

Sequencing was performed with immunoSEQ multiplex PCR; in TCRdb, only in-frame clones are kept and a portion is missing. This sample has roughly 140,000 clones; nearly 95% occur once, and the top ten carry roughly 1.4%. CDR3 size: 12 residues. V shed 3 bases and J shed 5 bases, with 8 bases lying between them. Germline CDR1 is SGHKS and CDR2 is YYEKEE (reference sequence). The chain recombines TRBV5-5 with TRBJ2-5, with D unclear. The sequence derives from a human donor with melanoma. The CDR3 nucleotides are TGTGCCAGCAGCTCGCAAGGGGAGACCCAGTACTTC. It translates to CASSSQGETQYF.